Listed here is a single T cell receptor beta chain. This entry comes from a study of blood T cell repertoires in COVID-19. V shed 9 bases and J shed 4 bases, with 18 bases lying between them. Germline V lookup: CDR1 LNHDA, CDR2 SQIVND (reference sequence). The CDR3 has 14 amino acids. Some clones are missing from TCRdb's copy, which holds only in-frame ones; the method was immunoSEQ multiplex PCR. The sample carries 320,000 or so clones, approximately 88% recorded once. The genes are TRBV19 and TRBJ1-2; TRBD1 is a possible D gene (6 bases). The sequence came from a man aged 25 to 40 who had recovered from COVID-19. The sample consisted of PBMCs or T cells enriched from blood (not recorded which). As DNA, the CDR3 is TGTGCCAGCTTTAACAGGGTCGGACTCTATGGCTACACCTTC. It is translated as CASFNRVGLYGYTF. The complete variable domain, with remaining parts taken from reference TRBV19 and TRBJ1-2, reads DGGITQSPKYLFRKEGQNVTLSCEQNLNHDAMYWYRQDPGQGLRLIYYSQIVNDFQKGDIAEGYSVSREKKESFPLTVTSAQKNPTAFYLCASFNRVGLYGYTFGSGTRLTVV.